This T cell receptor (beta chain) was sequenced in a study of Graves' ophthalmopathy and Graves' hyperthyroidism. Moderate-to-severe activity, with CAS ≥3, NOSPECS ≥4 and duration under 3 months, characterized the donors with ophthalmopathy. No donor had other autoimmune disease, uncontrolled infection, pregnancy or lactation. Orbital computed tomography, thyroid ultrasound, TRAb, serum thyroxine and clinical symptoms formed the basis of diagnosis. Someone took the PBMCs out of 10 ml of fresh peripheral blood. Germline CDR1 is SGHVS and CDR2 is FQNEAQ. V gave up 6 bases and J gave up 0 bases; unmatched junction bases: 1. The CDR3 covers 15 residues. RNA transcripts were the template, and TCR beta CDR3 regions were amplified from them. First-round RT-PCR used HTBI primers; second-round multiplex PCR followed. TCRdb reprocessed the multiplex PCR reads via MiXCR and lists one record per CDR3 protein. The sample includes 200,000 to 250,000 distinct CDR3 sequences, 20% to 25% of them seen just once.

This clonotype was recorded at least ten times. The rearrangement links TRBV7-8 to TRBJ2-2, with TRBD2 identical over 10 bases. Source material: peripheral blood. The clonotype was recovered from a woman aged 45 to 65 with Graves' ophthalmopathy. CDR3 region: CASRLAGSNTGELFF. The DNA of the CDR3 is TGTGCCAGCAGACTAGCGGGATCGAACACCGGGGAGCTGTTTTTT.